A single TCR beta chain is shown here with its context. What it recognizes is unknown. Trimming at V came to 4 bases and at J to 4 bases, leaving 3 bases not matched to a gene. Germline CDR1 reads MGHRA; CDR2 reads YSYEKL. CDR3 length: 16 amino acids. These data come from a study of shared clonotypes between healthy human individuals. Points from the study as a whole: A generally larger estimated richness was seen in naive subsets than in memory subsets.

Assay used: immunoSEQ multiplex PCR; TCRdb lists only in-frame clones, some missing. The data show over 2 million clones, over 85% seen once. Selected positively for CCR7 and CD45RO-negative, naive CD8 cells excluded terminally differentiated effector memory CD45RA+ cells. All the donors were Caucasian adults who lived in Nashville, Tennessee. The chain links TRBV4-1 to TRBJ2-2; 13 bases line up with TRBD2. Sequencing used naive CD8+ T cells sorted from blood. The TCR comes from a man younger than 35 in good health. The DNA of the CDR3 is TGCGCCAGCAGCCCGACTAGCGGGGGGCGCACCGGGGAGCTGTTTTTT. Translating gives CASSPTSGGRTGELFF.